What follows are 32 T cell receptor beta chains derived from one specimen sequenced in a study of T cell responses to AZD1222 COVID-19 vaccine. Only in-frame clones appear in the TCRdb table, and some are missing; sequencing was by immunoSEQ multiplex PCR. The sample lists some 180,000 clones, roughly nine tenths occurring once. This material consisted of peripheral blood, taken 28 days after the second AZD1222 dose. Source of these receptors: an adult who received the AZD1222 COVID-19 vaccine.

The chain is built from TRBV4-3 and TRBJ1-2, with TRBD1 matching 10 bases. Germline trimming cut 5 bases from V and 4 bases from J; bases unmatched to any gene: 7. Germline V CDR1 and CDR2: LGHNA, YSLEER. CDR3 length equals 15 residues. The CDR3 nucleotides are TGCGCCAGCAGCTCAGACAGGGGGCAGGGCTATGGCTACACCTTC. This codes for CASSSDRGQGYGYTF.

The chain has TRBV2 and TRBJ2-1; D gene unclear. Germline CDR1 and CDR2: SNHLY and FYNNEI. CDR3 length: 20 amino acids. Trimming stripped 3 bases from V and 0 bases from J, with 24 bases between. The CDR3 sequence is CASSEGQVGLTVRSYNEQFF. The CDR3 nucleotides read TGTGCCAGCAGTGAGGGCCAGGTCGGATTGACTGTGCGCTCCTACAATGAGCAGTTCTTC.

The chain has TRBV12-3 or TRBV12-4 and TRBJ1-6, with D hard to call. Trimming took 5 bases from V and 7 from J, leaving 9 bases between them. The CDR3 contains 13 residues. In DNA, the CDR3 is TGTGCCAGCAGTCCAAGGCCGAATTCACCCCTCCACTTT. Protein product: CASSPRPNSPLHF.

The chain has TRBV4-2 and TRBJ2-7; TRBD2 aligns across 8 bases. V shed 8 bases and J 0 bases; nucleotides not matched to a gene: 9. The CDR3 length is 15 residues. Germline V gene lookup returns CDR1 LGHNA and CDR2 YNFKEQ. The CDR3 region is CASRFGGGDSYEQYF. In DNA, the CDR3 is TGTGCCAGCCGTTTCGGGGGGGGAGACTCCTACGAGCAGTACTTC.

This chain joins TRBV18 and TRBJ1-1; D gene uncertain. Trimming pared 6 bases from V and 4 bases from J, leaving 9 bases between. The CDR3 is 12 amino acids. The germline CDR1 and CDR2 sequences are KGHSH and LQKENI. The CDR3, as DNA: TGTGCCAGCTCCCGCGACATCACTGAAGCTTTCTTT. Amino acid sequence: CASSRDITEAFF. Drawing the rest from reference TRBV18 and TRBJ1-1, the complete variable domain is NAGVMQNPRHLVRRRGQEARLRCSPMKGHSHVYWYRQLPEEGLKFMVYLQKENIIDESGMPKERFSAEFPKEGPSILRIQQVVRGDSAAYFCASSRDITEAFFGQGTRLTVV.

This chain uses TRBV5-1 with TRBJ1-2, with 7 nucleotides matching TRBD1. Germline trimming cut 4 bases from V and 3 bases from J; bases unmatched to any gene: 3. There are 13 residues in the CDR3. Germline loops: CDR1 SGHRS, CDR2 YFSETQ. CDR3 loop: CASSIDRDYGYTF. The CDR3 nucleotides are TGCGCCAGCAGCATAGACAGGGACTATGGCTACACCTTC.

The chain recombines TRBV18 with TRBJ2-7; 9 nucleotides match TRBD2. The CDR3 length is 13 residues. With 5 bases clipped from V and 4 bases from J, the junction kept 3 bases outside the gene matches. Germline CDR1 is KGHSH and CDR2 is LQKENI. CDR3 sequence reads: CASSDGLAYEQYF. The CDR3 nucleotides read TGTGCCAGCTCAGACGGACTAGCGTACGAGCAGTACTTC.

The gene calls are TRBV9 and TRBJ2-7; D uncertain. This CDR3 has 14 amino acids. V was trimmed by 0 bases and J by 0 bases, leaving 7 bases between them. The germline CDR1 and CDR2 sequences are SGDLS and YYNGEE. The CDR3 protein is CASSVDFSSYEQYF. CDR3 sequence (DNA): TGTGCCAGCAGCGTAGATTTCTCCTCCTACGAGCAGTACTTC.

Concerning this clone: At the DNA level, this CDR3 is encoded by other sequences in the same sample as well. The rearrangement uses TRBV7-2 and TRBJ1-3, with unresolved D. The germline V and J ends were trimmed by 4 bases and 4 bases, with 5 bases remaining between them. The CDR3 totals 12 residues. Germline V gene lookup returns CDR1 SGHTA and CDR2 FQGNSA. The CDR3 is CASSSAGNTIYF. CDR3 in DNA: TGTGCCAGCAGCTCCGCGGGAAACACCATATATTTT. Variable domain in full (rest from reference TRBV7-2 and TRBJ1-3): GAGVSQSPSNKVTEKGKDVELRCDPISGHTALYWYRQSLGQGLEFLIYFQGNSAPDKSGLPSDRFSAERTGGSVSTLTIQRTQQEDSAVYLCASSSAGNTIYFGEGSWLTVV.

In nucleotides, the CDR3 is TGTGCCAGCAGCTTAGAAAGCTGGGGCTCGGGTAATTCACCCCTCCACTTT. This encodes CASSLESWGSGNSPLHF. The chain couples TRBV11-2 to TRBJ1-6; possible D gene TRBD1, 5 bases. From germline, CDR1 is SGHAT and CDR2 FQNNGV. Deletions cut 0 bases from V and 6 bases from J, with 15 bases between. The CDR3 consists of 17 residues. The whole variable domain, remainder taken from reference TRBV11-2 and TRBJ1-6, is EAGVAQSPRYKIIEKRQSVAFWCNPISGHATLYWYQQILGQGPKLLIQFQNNGVVDDSQLPKDRFSAERLKGVDSTLKIQPAKLEDSAVYLCASSLESWGSGNSPLHFGNGTRLTVT.

The chain employs TRBV5-6 and TRBJ2-6; D may match TRBD1 or TRBD2 (5 bases each). The V gene lost 1 base and the J gene lost 4 bases, with 12 bases spanning the gap. This CDR3 is 16 amino acids long. CDR1 and CDR2 (germline): SGHDT, YYEEEE. CDR3 in amino acids: CASSLRGVGGANVLTF. As DNA, the CDR3 is TGTGCCAGCAGCTTGCGAGGGGTAGGCGGGGCCAACGTCCTGACTTTC.

This rearrangement joins TRBV7-3 to TRBJ2-3, with 11 bases identical to TRBD1. Unmatched junction bases numbered 11, after V lost 4 bases and J lost 5 bases. The CDR3 length is 17 residues. Germline loops: CDR1 SGHTA, CDR2 FQGTGA. The CDR3 region has the DNA TGTGCCAGCAGCTCTCCTTCGGACAGGGGGCGCGAAGATACGCAGTATTTT. It encodes CASSSPSDRGREDTQYF.

This chain joins TRBV7-8 and TRBJ2-2; possible D gene TRBD1, 6 bases. V was shortened by 5 bases and J by 2 bases, with 12 bases between the two germline ends. Germline V gene data show CDR1 as SGHVS and CDR2 as FQNEAQ. The CDR3 is made up of 15 amino acids. Here the CDR3 DNA reads TGTGCCAGCAGCAGCGGACAGTCAAACACCGGGGAGCTGTTTTTT. Its protein product is CASSSGQSNTGELFF.

This clone was seen once. The CDR3: CASSVGIAANEQFF. The CDR3 coding sequence is TGTGCCAGCAGCGTAGGTATTGCAGCGAATGAGCAGTTCTTC. The chain has TRBV9 and TRBJ2-1; D gene uncertain. V lost 0 bases and J 7 bases, leaving 11 bases between the germline ends. Germline CDR1 and CDR2: SGDLS and YYNGEE. The CDR3 runs to 14 residues.

This clone was detected only once. V is TRBV5-1 and J is TRBJ1-1; D is unresolved. Germline V gene data show CDR1 as SGHRS and CDR2 as YFSETQ. V was trimmed by 1 base and J by 1 base, leaving 11 bases between them. CDR3 length equals 15 residues. In DNA form, the CDR3 reads TGCGCCAGCAGCTTGAAATCGTCAGGGAACACTGAAGCTTTCTTT. Its protein is CASSLKSSGNTEAFF. The full variable domain, its missing parts supplied by reference TRBV5-1 and TRBJ1-1, is KAGVTQTPRYLIKTRGQQVTLSCSPISGHRSVSWYQQTPGQGLQFLFEYFSETQRNKGNFPGRFSGRQFSNSRSEMNVSTLELGDSALYLCASSLKSSGNTEAFFGQGTRLTVV.

V usage is TRBV4-3 and J usage is TRBJ1-3; TRBD1 agrees at 7 bases. From germline, CDR1 is LGHNA and CDR2 YSLEER. The J segment lost 0 bases and the V segment lost 1 base, leaving 6 bases of the junction unmatched. This CDR3 contains 17 residues. The CDR3 region has the DNA TGCGCCAGCAGCCAAGGGATTGGGACAGCCTCTGGAAACACCATATATTTT. This sequence encodes CASSQGIGTASGNTIYF.

V gene TRBV13 combines with J gene TRBJ2-4, with TRBD2 matching over 8 bases. The junction had 16 bases not matched to a gene; V was cut back by 5 bases and J by 1 base. The CDR3 loop spans 19 amino acids. Germline values: CDR1 PRHDT, CDR2 FYEKMQ (reference sequence). CDR3 nucleotide sequence: TGTGCCAGCAGCACCCGGGGGTACGGGGGGGCCGTGGCCAAAAACATTCAGTACTTC. It specifies CASSTRGYGGAVAKNIQYF.

As to this clone: The germline gene is not matched at one end of the junction; a read error may be the cause. The CDR3 DNA follows: TGTGCTAGCAGCTTAGACCCGTGGAATGAGCAGTTCTTC. Translated, it gives CASSLDPWNEQFF. The chain has TRBV7-7 and TRBJ2-1; D ambiguous. This CDR3 region has 13 residues. The V gene's germline CDR1 is SSHAT and CDR2 FNYEAQ (reference sequence).

The chain combines TRBV27 with TRBJ1-6; D ambiguous. Germline V gives CDR1 MNHEY, CDR2 SMNVEV (reference sequence). Trimming removed 4 bases from V and 7 bases from J, with 17 bases in between. CDR3 length: 16 amino acids. This chain's CDR3 is CASSSTPRPTNSPLHF. CDR3 sequence (DNA): TGTGCCAGCAGTTCTACCCCTAGACCTACCAATTCACCCCTCCACTTT.

The V and J genes are TRBV4-1 and TRBJ1-6, with D unclear. Germline-derived CDR1 and CDR2 are MGHRA and YSYEKL. The CDR3 is made up of 19 amino acids. Trimming cost V 1 base and J 0 bases, with 16 bases left between them. This CDR3 reads CASSQGILRQSSYNSPLHF. CDR3 DNA sequence: TGCGCCAGCAGCCAAGGGATTCTCAGACAAAGCTCCTATAATTCACCCCTCCACTTT.

CDR3 protein: CASSSTGTLNTEAFF. CDR3 bases: TGTGCCAGTAGTAGTACCGGGACTCTCAACACTGAAGCTTTCTTT. This rearrangement joins TRBV19 to TRBJ1-1; TRBD1 is a possible D gene (5 bases). Germline CDR1 and CDR2: LNHDA and SQIVND (reference sequence). V was pared by 4 bases and J by 2 bases, with 14 bases between. The CDR3 totals 15 residues.

This chain links TRBV7-2 with TRBJ2-7, with 9 nucleotides matching TRBD1. The CDR3 length is 14 residues. CDR1 SGHTA and CDR2 FQGNSA come from the germline V gene. With 4 bases clipped from V and 5 bases from J, the junction kept 6 bases outside the gene matches. This chain's CDR3 is CASSSGTGLNEQYF. CDR3 coding DNA: TGTGCCAGCAGCTCCGGGACAGGGCTAAACGAGCAGTACTTC.

The V call is TRBV11-3, the J call TRBJ2-3; no clear D gene. CDR1 is SGHNT, CDR2 YENEEA, per germline. Trimming removed 0 bases at V and 6 bases at J, with 7 bases between. This CDR3 comprises 13 residues. Written as DNA, the CDR3 is TGTGCCAGCAGCTTAGATACGCCGGATACGCAGTATTTT. This translates into CASSLDTPDTQYF. The complete variable domain, with remaining parts taken from reference TRBV11-3 and TRBJ2-3, reads EAGVVQSPRYKIIEKKQPVAFWCNPISGHNTLYWYLQNLGQGPELLIRYENEEAVDDSQLPKDRFSAERLKGVDSTLKIQPAELGDSAVYLCASSLDTPDTQYFGPGTRLTVL.

Comment on this clone: Germline and junction disagree at one end, which may indicate a read error. DNA for the CDR3: TGTGCCAGCAGCGTAGGAGGCAGCGGCCTGAAAACTGAAGCTTTCTTT. Its protein is CASSVGGSGLKTEAFF. The J gene is TRBJ1-1, the V gene TRBV9, with D unresolved. CDR3 length equals 16 residues. Germline V gene data show CDR1 as SGDLS and CDR2 as YYNGEE.

The chain recombines TRBV6-2 or TRBV6-3 with TRBJ2-2; D possibly matches TRBD1 or TRBD2 (5 bases each). Germline CDR1 and CDR2: MNHEY and SVGEGT. The CDR3 contains 14 residues. V was trimmed by 4 bases and J by 6 bases, leaving 12 bases between them. CDR3 sequence reads: CASSSGTAAGELFF. DNA for the CDR3: TGTGCCAGCAGTTCCGGGACGGCGGCCGGGGAGCTGTTTTTT.

The genes are TRBV19 and TRBJ2-1, with a tentative D call TRBD2 (6 bases). From germline, CDR1 is LNHDA and CDR2 SQIVND (reference sequence). The CDR3 totals 15 residues. Trimming cost V 4 bases and J 2 bases, with 12 bases left between them. This CDR3 reads CASSRRAGTYNEQFF. CDR3 coding DNA: TGTGCCAGTAGTAGGAGGGCGGGAACCTACAATGAGCAGTTCTTC. Based on the CDR3 plus reference TRBV19 and TRBJ2-1, the full variable domain is DGGITQSPKYLFRKEGQNVTLSCEQNLNHDAMYWYRQDPGQGLRLIYYSQIVNDFQKGDIAEGYSVSREKKESFPLTVTSAQKNPTAFYLCASSRRAGTYNEQFFGPGTRLTVL.

The rearrangement uses TRBV6-5 and TRBJ2-7; no clear D. CDR3 length: 14 residues. Between the trimmed V and J ends, which lost 6 bases and 2 bases, there was a span of 14 bases. Germline V gene sequence: CDR1 MNHEY, CDR2 SVGAGI. CDR3: CASRDRQLTYEQYF. CDR3 coding DNA: TGTGCCAGCAGAGACCGGCAGCTAACCTACGAGCAGTACTTC.

The V call is TRBV20-1, the J call TRBJ2-7; no reliable D call. The CDR3 runs to 11 residues. Trimming cost V 7 bases and J 3 bases, with 10 bases left between them. Germline CDR1 reads DFQATT; CDR2 reads SNEGSKA (reference sequence). In nucleotides, the CDR3 is TGCAGTGGGATTGGAGTCTACGAGCAGTACTTC. Residues: CSGIGVYEQYF.

The J gene is TRBJ1-1, the V gene TRBV11-3, with D possibly matching TRBD1 (5 bases). Trimming removed 5 bases from V and 5 bases from J, with 12 bases in between. In germline, CDR1 is SGHNT, CDR2 YENEEA. This CDR3 contains 13 residues. CDR3 bases: TGTGCCAGCAGCGGAGACAGTGATACTGAAGCTTTCTTT. This codes for CASSGDSDTEAFF.

V and J are TRBV6-5 and TRBJ2-7; TRBD1 matches 8 bases. V was clipped by 7 bases and J by 4 bases; unmatched bases: 9. From germline, CDR1 is MNHEY and CDR2 SVGAGI. CDR3 length equals 14 residues. The CDR3 region is CASTRQGFDYEQYF. The CDR3 region has the DNA TGTGCCAGCACCAGACAGGGGTTCGATTACGAGCAGTACTTC.

V and J are TRBV5-1 and TRBJ2-3, with D perhaps TRBD1 or TRBD2 (5 bases each). V was shortened by 0 bases and J by 6 bases, with 14 bases between the two germline ends. Per germline, CDR1 SGHRS and CDR2 YFSETQ. The CDR3 is made up of 15 amino acids. CDR3 coding DNA: TGCGCCAGCAGCTTGGACAGAGCGAGGGGCGATACGCAGTATTTT. This translates into CASSLDRARGDTQYF.

The rearrangement uses TRBV18 and TRBJ1-5; D gene uncertain. V was clipped by 1 base and J by 0 bases, with 7 bases between them. The CDR3 has 15 amino acids. Germline lookup yields CDR1 KGHSH and CDR2 LQKENI. The CDR3 nucleotides read TGTGCCAGCTCACCACTGGGGAATAGCAATCAGCCCCAGCATTTT. It encodes CASSPLGNSNQPQHF.